This T cell receptor (beta chain) originates from a study of cytomegalovirus exposure and HLA in healthy donors. General study results and limits: Most TCRs appeared rarely, but some public TCRs recurred in many donors.

Sequenced by immunoSEQ multiplex PCR; TCRdb stores in-frame clones only, minus some. In the table there are roughly 60,000 clones, 91% of which are singletons. The CDR3 totals 15 residues. J lost 10 bases, V lost 6 bases, and 7 bases had no gene match. Germline V gives CDR1 SNHLY, CDR2 FYNNEI. As regards this clone: Its antigen remains unidentified.

V usage is TRBV2 and J usage is TRBJ2-2; 14 positions agree with TRBD2. The receptor's source is a woman younger than 45 in good health and CMV-seronegative. The material sequenced was PBMCs. CDR3 nucleotides: TGTGCCAGCAGGCCCGGGACTAGCGGGAGCAAGGAGCTGTTTTTT. It yields the protein CASRPGTSGSKELFF.